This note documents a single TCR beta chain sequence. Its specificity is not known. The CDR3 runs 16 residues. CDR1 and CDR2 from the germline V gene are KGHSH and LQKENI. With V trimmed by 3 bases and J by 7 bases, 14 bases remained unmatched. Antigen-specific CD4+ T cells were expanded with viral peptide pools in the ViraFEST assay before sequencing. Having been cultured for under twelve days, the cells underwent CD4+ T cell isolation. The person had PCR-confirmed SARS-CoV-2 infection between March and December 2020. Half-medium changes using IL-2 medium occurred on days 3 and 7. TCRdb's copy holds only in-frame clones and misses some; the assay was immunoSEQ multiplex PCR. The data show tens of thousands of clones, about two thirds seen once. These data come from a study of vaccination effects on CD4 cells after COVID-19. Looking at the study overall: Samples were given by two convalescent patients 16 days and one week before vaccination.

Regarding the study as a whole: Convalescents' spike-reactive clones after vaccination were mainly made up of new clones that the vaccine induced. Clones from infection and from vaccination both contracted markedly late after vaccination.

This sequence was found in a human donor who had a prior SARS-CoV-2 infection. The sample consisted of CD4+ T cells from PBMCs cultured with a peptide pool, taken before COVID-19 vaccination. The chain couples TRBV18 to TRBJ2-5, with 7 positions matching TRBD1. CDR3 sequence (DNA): TGTGCCAGCTCACCGCCCGACGGGACAGTCCCCCGGACCCAGTACTTC. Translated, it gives CASSPPDGTVPRTQYF.